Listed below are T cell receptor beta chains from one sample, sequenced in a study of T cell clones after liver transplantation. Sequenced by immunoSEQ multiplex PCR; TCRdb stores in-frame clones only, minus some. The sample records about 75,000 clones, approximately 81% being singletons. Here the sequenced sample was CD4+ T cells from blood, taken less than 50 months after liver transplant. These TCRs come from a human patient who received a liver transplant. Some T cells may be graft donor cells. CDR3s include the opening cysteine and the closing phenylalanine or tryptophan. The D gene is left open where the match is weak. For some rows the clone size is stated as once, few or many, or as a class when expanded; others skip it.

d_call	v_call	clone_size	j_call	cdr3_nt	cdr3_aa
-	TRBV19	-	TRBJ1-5	TGTGCCAGTAGTATCAGCTTTGGCGGGCATAAGCCCCAGCATTTT	CASSISFGGHKPQHF
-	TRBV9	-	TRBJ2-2	TGTGCCAGCAGCGTAGGACGAGGGCGTCCTTCTGCCACCGGGGAGCTGTTTTTT	CASSVGRGRPSATGELFF
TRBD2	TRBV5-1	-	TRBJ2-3	TGCGCCAGCAAGCGGGAGTCTAGCACAGATACGCAGTATTTT	CASKRESSTDTQYF
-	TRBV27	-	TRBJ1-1	TGTGCCAGCAGTTTATCTGGTTTGCGGGCTGAAGCTTTCTTT	CASSLSGLRAEAFF
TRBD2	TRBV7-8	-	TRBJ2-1	TGTGCCAGCAGCTTAGGGAAGGGACTAGCGTCGGGTAATGAGCAGTTCTTC	CASSLGKGLASGNEQFF
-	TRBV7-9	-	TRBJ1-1	TGTGCCAGCAACTCGATGGACGGGGGGAACACTGAAGCTTTCTTT	CASNSMDGGNTEAFF
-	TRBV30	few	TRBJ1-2	TGTGCCTGGAGTGTACACTATGGCTACACCTTC	CAWSVHYGYTF
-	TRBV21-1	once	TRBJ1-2	TGTGCCAGCAGCAGTAGGGACAGGAGATTCTATGGCTACACCTTC	CASSSRDRRFYGYTF
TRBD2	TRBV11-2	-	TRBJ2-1	TGTGCCAGCAGCTTAGCCCCTAGCGGGGGGCCCGGACGTGAGCAGTTCTTC	CASSLAPSGGPGREQFF
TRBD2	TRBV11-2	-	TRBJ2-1	TGTGCCAGCAGCTTAGGTAGCGGGAGGAGCAATGAGCAGTTCTTC	CASSLGSGRSNEQFF
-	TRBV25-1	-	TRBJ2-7	TGTGCCAGCAGTCCCCGCGGAGGGGACGAGCAGTACTTC	CASSPRGGDEQYF
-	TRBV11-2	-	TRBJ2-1	TGTGCCAGCAGCTTAGGGGGAGTGAATGAGCAGTTCTTC	CASSLGGVNEQFF
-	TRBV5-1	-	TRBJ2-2	TGCGCCAGCACCCCCGCTGCCACCGGGGAGCTGTTTTTT	CASTPAATGELFF
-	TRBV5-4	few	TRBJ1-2	TGTGCCAGCAGCCGATCGAGTGGCGGCTACACCTTC	CASSRSSGGYTF
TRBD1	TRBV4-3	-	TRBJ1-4	TGCGCCAGCAGCCAATCCGGGACAGGGGAGGAAAAACTGTTTTTT	CASSQSGTGEEKLFF
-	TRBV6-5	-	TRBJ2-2	TGTGCCAGCAGTTACGACTCCAACACCGGGGAGCTGTTTTTT	CASSYDSNTGELFF
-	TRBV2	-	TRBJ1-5	TGTGCCAGCAGCCCGGAACCTGGGGGCAATCAGCCCCAGCATTTT	CASSPEPGGNQPQHF
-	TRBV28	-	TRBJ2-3	TGTGCCAGCAGTTTCCCAGACAGCACAGATACGCAGTATTTT	CASSFPDSTDTQYF
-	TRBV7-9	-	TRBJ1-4	TGTGCCAGCAGCTTAGCCCGGTCAACTAATGAAAAACTGTTTTTT	CASSLARSTNEKLFF
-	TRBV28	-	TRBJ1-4	TGTGCCAGCAGTCAATCGCAAAAACTGTTTTTT	CASSQSQKLFF
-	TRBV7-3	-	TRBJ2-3	TGTGCCAGCAGCTTCGGGCAGCTCACAGATACGCAGTATTTT	CASSFGQLTDTQYF
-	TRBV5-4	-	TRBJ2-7	TGTGCCAGCAGCTTGGAAAGGGGGGGGCGCGAGCAGTACTTC	CASSLERGGREQYF
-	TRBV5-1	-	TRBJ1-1	TGCGCCAGCACTAAAGCAGGGATGGAAGAGAACACTGAAGCTTTCTTT	CASTKAGMEENTEAFF
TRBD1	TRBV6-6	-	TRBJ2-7	TGTGCCAGCAGTTACGACGTCAGGGGGCCGTACGAGCAGTACTTC	CASSYDVRGPYEQYF
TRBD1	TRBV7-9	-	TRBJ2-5	TGTGCCAGCAGCTTAAAGGTCGACAGGGCCCTTGGAGAGACCCAGTACTTC	CASSLKVDRALGETQYF
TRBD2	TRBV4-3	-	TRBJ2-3	TGCGCCAGCAGGTTCGGACTAGCGGGGGCTACAGATACGCAGTATTTT	CASRFGLAGATDTQYF
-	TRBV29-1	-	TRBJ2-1	TGCAGCGTTGGTCCCCGTGGGGATGAGCAGTTCTTC	CSVGPRGDEQFF
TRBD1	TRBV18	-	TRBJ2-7	TGTGCCAGCTCACTTGGGACAGACAGCTCCTACGAGCAGTACTTC	CASSLGTDSSYEQYF
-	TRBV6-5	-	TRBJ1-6	TGTGCCAGCAGCCGCACAGGGAGGAGATCACCCCTCCACTTT	CASSRTGRRSPLHF
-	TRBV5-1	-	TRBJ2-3	TGCGCCAGCAGCTTGGGGTTGCGACGGGGGCGCACAGATACGCAGTATTTT	CASSLGLRRGRTDTQYF
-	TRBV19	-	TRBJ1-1	TGTGCCAGTAGTTCTAGGACAGCCTCGAACACTGAAGCTTTCTTT	CASSSRTASNTEAFF
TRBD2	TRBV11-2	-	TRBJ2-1	TGTGCCAGCAGCTTAGCCGGGACTAGGCTCACTCCGGAGCAGTTCTTC	CASSLAGTRLTPEQFF
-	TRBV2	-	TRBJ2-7	TGTGCCAGCAGTGAAGGGACAGCCTACGAGCAGTACTTC	CASSEGTAYEQYF
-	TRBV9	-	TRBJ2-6	TGTGCCAGCAGCGTAGTTAGCTCTGGGGCCAACGTCCTGACTTTC	CASSVVSSGANVLTF
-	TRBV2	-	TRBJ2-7	TGTGCCAGCAGTTGGGAGTTTTACGAGCAGTACTTC	CASSWEFYEQYF
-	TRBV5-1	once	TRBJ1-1	TGCGCCAGCAGCTTGGCAACACTGAACACTGAAGCTTTCTTT	CASSLATLNTEAFF
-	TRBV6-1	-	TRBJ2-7	TGTGCCAGCAGTTATCCCCCTTACGAGCAGTACTTC	CASSYPPYEQYF
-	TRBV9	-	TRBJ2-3	TGTGCCAGCAGCCCCCGAGACAGGTCAGATACGCAGTATTTT	CASSPRDRSDTQYF
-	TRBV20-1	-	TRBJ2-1	TGCAGTGCGAACCCAGGGACTGAGCAGTTCTTC	CSANPGTEQFF
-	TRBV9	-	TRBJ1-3	TGTGCCAGCAGCCCTATGTCTGGAAACACCATATATTTT	CASSPMSGNTIYF
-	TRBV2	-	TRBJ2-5	TGTGCCAGCATGGGGGGCAGGTCTTCGGAGACCCAGTACTTC	CASMGGRSSETQYF
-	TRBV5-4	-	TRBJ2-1	TGTGCCAGCAGCTTTGCTAGCTCCTACAATGAGCAGTTCTTC	CASSFASSYNEQFF
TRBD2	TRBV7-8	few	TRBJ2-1	TGTGCCAGCAGCTCTGGACTAGCGGGAGTCCTCGAGCAGTTCTTC	CASSSGLAGVLEQFF
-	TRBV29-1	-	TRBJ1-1	TGCAGCGCCTCACGGCAGGGTCGTACTGAAGCTTTCTTT	CSASRQGRTEAFF
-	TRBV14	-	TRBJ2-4	TGTGCCAGCAGCCAAGAACAGGGTGGGGGGAAAAACATTCAGTACTTC	CASSQEQGGGKNIQYF
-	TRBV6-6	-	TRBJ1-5	TGTGCCAGCAGCCCTGCCGGGGGCAATCAGCCCCAGCATTTT	CASSPAGGNQPQHF
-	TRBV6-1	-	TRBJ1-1	TGTGCCAGCAGGCAGGGAGGGACTGAAGCTTTCTTT	CASRQGGTEAFF
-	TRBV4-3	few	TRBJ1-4	TGCGCCAGCAGCCAACGACGGGTGGGCGAAAAACTGTTTTTT	CASSQRRVGEKLFF
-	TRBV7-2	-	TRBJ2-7	TGTGCCAGCAGTTCGTCACTCTACGAGCAGTACTTC	CASSSSLYEQYF
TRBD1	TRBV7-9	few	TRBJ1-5	TGTGCCAGCAGCTTAGCTGGCAGGGGGGGTCAGCCCCAGCATTTT	CASSLAGRGGQPQHF
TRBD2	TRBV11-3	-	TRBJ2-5	TGTGCCAGCAGCGTGGGACTAGCGGGAGGGACTAACCAAGAGACCCAGTACTTC	CASSVGLAGGTNQETQYF
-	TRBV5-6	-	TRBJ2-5	TGTGCCAGCAGCTTGTCTGTGGGAACAGAGACCCAGTACTTC	CASSLSVGTETQYF
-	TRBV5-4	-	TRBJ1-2	TGTGCCAGCAGCTTCCTATCGAACTATGGCTACACCTTC	CASSFLSNYGYTF